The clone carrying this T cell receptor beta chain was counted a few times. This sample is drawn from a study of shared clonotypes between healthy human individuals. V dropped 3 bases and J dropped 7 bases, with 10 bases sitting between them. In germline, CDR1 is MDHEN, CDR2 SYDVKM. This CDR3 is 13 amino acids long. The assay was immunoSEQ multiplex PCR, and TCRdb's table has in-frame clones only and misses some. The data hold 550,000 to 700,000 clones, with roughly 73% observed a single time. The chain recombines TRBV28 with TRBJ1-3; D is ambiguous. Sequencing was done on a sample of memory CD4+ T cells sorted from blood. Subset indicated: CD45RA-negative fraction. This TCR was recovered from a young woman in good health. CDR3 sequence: CASSLGGGNTIYF. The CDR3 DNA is TGTGCCAGCAGTTTGGGCGGAGGGAACACCATATATTTT. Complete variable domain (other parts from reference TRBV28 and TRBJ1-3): DVKVTQSSRYLVKRTGEKVFLECVQDMDHENMFWYRQDPGLGLRLIYFSYDVKMKEKGDIPEGYSVSREKKERFSLILESASTNQTSMYLCASSLGGGNTIYFGEGSWLTVV.